One and the same sample provided the 5 T cell receptor beta chains below, sequenced in a study of CD8 T cell repertoires and HIV-1 epitope variants. Antigens for these TCRs are unknown. Assay used: immunoSEQ multiplex PCR; TCRdb lists only in-frame clones, some missing. The table shows roughly 2,700 clones, with roughly 69% occurring only once. Sequencing was carried out using cultured CD8+ T cells derived from PBMCs. Receptors were obtained from a male donor with HIV.

V gene TRBV19 combines with J gene TRBJ2-1; TRBD2 is a possible D gene (5 bases). The CDR3 has 9 amino acids. Trimming stripped 9 bases from V and 8 bases from J, with 5 bases between. Germline CDR1 reads LNHDA; CDR2 reads SQIVND (reference sequence). The CDR3 nucleotides read TGTGCCAGCGGGGATGAGCAGTTCTTC. Translated: CASGDEQFF.

This sequence joins TRBV6-1 and TRBJ2-7; the D gene is possibly TRBD1 (6 bases). Trimming took 2 bases from V and 3 from J, leaving 14 bases between them. There are 15 residues in the CDR3. Germline CDR1 MNHNS, CDR2 SASEGT. CDR3: CASSELAGVFYEQYF. CDR3 bases: TGTGCCAGCAGTGAACTCGCAGGGGTCTTCTACGAGCAGTACTTC.

This rearrangement joins TRBV6-1 to TRBJ1-1; the D is unclear. The ends were cut back, 6 bases at V and 3 bases at J, with 11 bases in the middle. Germline CDR1 is MNHNS and CDR2 is SASEGT. This CDR3 is 13 amino acids long. CDR3 region: CASRRAGDTEAFF. CDR3 DNA: TGTGCCAGCAGACGGGCAGGTGACACTGAAGCTTTCTTT.

The chain links TRBV7-8 to TRBJ2-1; 13 nucleotides align to TRBD2. The CDR3 has 16 amino acids. CDR1 is SGHVS, CDR2 FQNEAQ, per germline. V lost 4 bases and J lost 8; bases outside the gene matches: 8. The CDR3 region is CASSSGLAGPTDEQFF. DNA for the CDR3: TGTGCCAGCAGCTCGGGACTAGCGGGACCCACCGATGAGCAGTTCTTC.

The V gene is TRBV2, the J gene TRBJ2-1; 11 bases fit TRBD2. The CDR3 is made up of 14 amino acids. The germline CDR1 and CDR2 sequences are SNHLY and FYNNEI. V trimming: 5 bases; J trimming: 10 bases; junction bases outside the gene matches: 7. CDR3 nucleotides: TGTGCCAGCAGTTGGGGGACTAGCGGAAGGGAGCAGTTCTTC. Protein sequence: CASSWGTSGREQFF. Filled out from reference TRBV2 and TRBJ2-1, the complete variable domain reads EPEVTQTPSHQVTQMGQEVILRCVPISNHLYFYWYRQILGQKVEFLVSFYNNEISEKSEIFDDQFSVERPDGSNFTLKIRSTKLEDSAMYFCASSWGTSGREQFFGPGTRLTVL.